The source of this T cell receptor beta chain is a study of T cell responses to AZD1222 COVID-19 vaccine. Whole-study context: Pooled together were second doses at about 4 or about 12 weeks. General study points: Vaccine-associated CD4 TCRs spanned spike, dominant at 160-218 and 743-854. Donor demographics were predominantly white British with a female majority; clonal diversity may be underestimated.

With regard to this clone: Its cognate antigen is unknown.

Germline V lookup: CDR1 MDHEN, CDR2 SYDVKM. This CDR3 spans 14 amino acids. Trimming took off 6 bases at V and 4 bases at J, with 16 bases between the two ends. Generated by immunoSEQ multiplex PCR, the TCRdb table keeps only in-frame clones and is missing some. The sample consists of around 100,000 clones, roughly 90% of them appearing once. The receptor's source is an adult in good health. The specimen comprised peripheral blood, sampled on day 0 of AZD1222 vaccination. The V call is TRBV28, the J call TRBJ2-7; no reliable D call. The CDR3 nucleotides read TGTGCCAGCAGACGCCCCGGGCCAGCTTACGAGCAGTACTTC. This codes for CASRRPGPAYEQYF.